Following are 5 T cell receptor beta chains from one sample sequenced in a study of blood T cell repertoires in COVID-19. Only in-frame clones appear in the TCRdb table, and some are missing; sequencing was by immunoSEQ multiplex PCR. The sample shows 250,000 to 300,000 clones, 90% to 95% of them seen only once. Material: peripheral blood. These receptors originate from a woman in her twenties or thirties with COVID-19, enrolled during active disease.

This sequence joins TRBV2 and TRBJ1-1; TRBD1 is a possible D gene (5 bases). Germline values: CDR1 SNHLY, CDR2 FYNNEI. The CDR3 extends over 12 amino acids. V was cut by 5 bases and J by 7 bases, with 11 bases left in between. In DNA, the CDR3 is TGTGCCAGCAGTAACTGGGGGGGTGAAGCTTTCTTT. Translating it yields CASSNWGGEAFF.

The V call is TRBV3-1 (or the pseudogene TRBV3-2), the J call TRBJ2-5; TRBD2 is a possible D gene (6 bases). CDR3 length equals 13 residues. CDR1 LGHDT and CDR2 YNNKEL come from the germline V gene (reference sequence). Trimming shortened V by 3 bases and J by 7 bases, and 12 bases separated the two germline ends. Written as DNA, the CDR3 is TGTGCCAGCAGCCATAGACTAGAAGGGACCCAGTACTTC. It is translated as CASSHRLEGTQYF.

V and J are TRBV19 and TRBJ2-1, with 7 bases fitting TRBD2. The J segment lost 4 bases and the V segment lost 5 bases, leaving 11 bases of the junction unmatched. The CDR3 contains 16 residues. Looked up from germline, CDR1 is LNHDA and CDR2 is SQIVND (reference sequence). CDR3 amino acids: CASSALPGGGYNEQFF. As DNA, the CDR3 is TGTGCCAGTAGTGCCCTCCCGGGAGGTGGGTACAATGAGCAGTTCTTC.

This chain uses TRBV7-3 with TRBJ2-3; D gene unclear. The V gene's germline CDR1 is SGHTA and CDR2 FQGTGA. This CDR3 is 14 amino acids long. Trimming pared 5 bases from V and 2 bases from J, leaving 11 bases between. The CDR3 spells CASSLNPYTDTQYF. The CDR3 nucleotides are TGTGCCAGCAGCCTGAACCCCTACACAGATACGCAGTATTTT.

The chain joins TRBV19 to TRBJ2-7; D perhaps matches TRBD2 (5 bases). V was cut by 5 bases and J by 3 bases, with 23 bases left in between. The CDR3 sequence is 17 residues long. The germline CDR1 and CDR2 sequences are LNHDA and SQIVND (reference sequence). CDR3 loop: CASSPAVGTTSNYEQYF. The CDR3 region has the DNA TGTGCCAGTAGTCCTGCTGTGGGTACTACTAGTAACTACGAGCAGTACTTC.